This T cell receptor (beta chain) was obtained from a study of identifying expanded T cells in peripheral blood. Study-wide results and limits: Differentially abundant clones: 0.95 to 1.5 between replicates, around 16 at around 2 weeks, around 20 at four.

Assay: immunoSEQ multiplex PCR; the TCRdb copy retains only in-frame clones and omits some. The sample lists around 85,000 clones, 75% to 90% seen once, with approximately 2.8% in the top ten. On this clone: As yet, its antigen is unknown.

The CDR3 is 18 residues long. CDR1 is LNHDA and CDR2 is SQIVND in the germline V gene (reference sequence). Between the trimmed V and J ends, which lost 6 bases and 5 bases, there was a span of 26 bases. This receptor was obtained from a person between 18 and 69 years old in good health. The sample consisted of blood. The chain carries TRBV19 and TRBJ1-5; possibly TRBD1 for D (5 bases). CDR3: CASSPQGSGDGKDQPQHF. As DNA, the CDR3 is TGTGCCAGTAGCCCCCAAGGGTCGGGGGACGGGAAGGATCAGCCCCAGCATTTT.